Listed below are T cell receptor beta chains from one sample, sequenced in a study of blood T cell repertoires in COVID-19. Sequencing was performed with immunoSEQ multiplex PCR; in TCRdb, only in-frame clones are kept and a portion is missing. The repertoire holds about 300,000 clones, about nine tenths seen once, with over 3.5% in the top ten. The sequenced sample consisted of PBMCs or T cells enriched from blood (not recorded which). These receptors were collected from a man aged 25-40 years who had recovered from COVID-19. Both conserved end residues are part of each CDR3. D genes are given only for firm matches. Clone sizes are given selectively: once, few, many, or a class where the clone is expanded.

V	D	size	J	CDR3	DNA
TRBV5-1	TRBD2	-	TRBJ2-3	CASSLAPGLAGGADTQYF	TGCGCCAGCAGCTTGGCACCGGGACTAGCGGGAGGGGCAGATACGCAGTATTTT
TRBV2	TRBD2	-	TRBJ2-5	CASQGLAGETQYF	TGTGCCAGCCAGGGACTAGCGGGAGAGACCCAGTACTTC
TRBV5-1	-	-	TRBJ2-5	CASSGASSETQYF	TGCGCCAGCAGCGGGGCCAGCAGCGAGACCCAGTACTTC
TRBV7-2	TRBD1	few	TRBJ2-7	CASSLTGHSYEQYF	TGTGCCAGCAGCTTGACAGGGCACTCCTACGAGCAGTACTTC
TRBV3-1/TRBV3-2	TRBD1	-	TRBJ1-4	CASSHGTGETNEKLFF	TGTGCCAGCAGCCATGGGACAGGGGAAACTAATGAAAAACTGTTTTTT
TRBV30	-	once	TRBJ2-5	CAWGNPGTSQETQYF	TGTGCCTGGGGGAACCCTGGGACATCACAGGAGACCCAGTACTTC
TRBV10-3	TRBD1	-	TRBJ2-7	CAISEWDRGRNEQYF	TGTGCCATCAGTGAGTGGGACAGGGGGCGCAACGAGCAGTACTTC
TRBV7-2	-	once	TRBJ1-2	CASSQSRGTQGPPF	TGTGCCAGCAGCCAGTCTAGGGGTACACAGGGACCTCCCTTC
TRBV18	TRBD1	once	TRBJ2-1	CASSRDRGGNEQFF	TGTGCCAGCTCCCGGGACAGGGGTGGAAATGAGCAGTTCTTC
TRBV5-8	-	once	TRBJ2-1	CASSLGTVNLNEQFF	TGTGCCAGCAGCTTGGGGACAGTGAACCTCAATGAGCAGTTCTTC
TRBV29-1	-	once	TRBJ1-2	CSGDLGGRDGYTF	TGCAGCGGCGACTTGGGGGGAAGGGATGGCTACACCTTC
TRBV28	TRBD1	-	TRBJ2-7	CASSPPPGGRPYEQYF	TGTGCCAGCAGTCCTCCCCCAGGGGGCCGTCCCTACGAGCAGTACTTC
TRBV28	-	once	TRBJ1-6	CASRRGPRSSYNSPLHF	TGTGCCAGCAGACGAGGGCCCCGGAGCTCCTATAATTCACCCCTCCACTTT
TRBV15	TRBD2	once	TRBJ2-1	CAIRSGRADNEQFF	TGTGCCATCAGAAGCGGGAGGGCCGACAATGAGCAGTTCTTC
TRBV5-1	-	-	TRBJ2-2	CASSPPDPTNTGELFF	TGCGCCAGCAGCCCTCCCGACCCGACAAACACCGGGGAGCTGTTTTTT
TRBV5-8	TRBD1	-	TRBJ1-5	CASSAGTGVASNQPQHF	TGTGCCAGCAGCGCCGGGACAGGGGTTGCAAGCAATCAGCCCCAGCATTTT
TRBV30	TRBD1	-	TRBJ1-2	CAWGDSSLYGYTF	TGTGCCTGGGGGGACAGCTCTCTCTATGGCTACACCTTC
TRBV7-9	TRBD2	-	TRBJ2-3	CASRPPGREVNTQYF	TGTGCCAGCAGGCCTCCGGGGCGGGAGGTAAATACGCAGTATTTT
TRBV24-1	TRBD2	-	TRBJ2-3	CATSLAGTSTDTQYF	TGTGCCACCAGCCTAGCGGGGACTAGCACAGATACGCAGTATTTT
TRBV7-9	-	-	TRBJ2-1	CASSPGAGANEQFF	TGTGCCAGCAGCCCAGGGGCAGGGGCCAATGAGCAGTTCTTC
TRBV24-1	TRBD1	-	TRBJ1-5	CATSDRGFNQPQHF	TGTGCCACCAGCGACAGGGGATTCAATCAGCCCCAGCATTTT
TRBV19	TRBD1	many	TRBJ2-6	CASSRDSSSGANVLTF	TGTGCCAGTAGTAGGGACAGCAGCTCTGGGGCCAACGTCCTGACTTTC
TRBV11-2	TRBD1	-	TRBJ2-7	CASSPGQDSYEQYF	TGTGCCAGCAGCCCAGGACAGGACAGTTACGAGCAGTACTTC
TRBV6-5	-	-	TRBJ2-3	CASSYRLRPGTDTQYF	TGTGCCAGCAGTTACAGACTACGACCGGGCACAGATACGCAGTATTTT
TRBV30	-	-	TRBJ2-2	CAWSGRWPAGELFF	TGTGCCTGGAGTGGCCGCTGGCCAGCCGGGGAGCTGTTTTTT
TRBV7-9	TRBD1	-	TRBJ1-1	CASSGGQGAFMNTEAFF	TGTGCCAGCAGCGGAGGACAGGGGGCGTTTATGAACACTGAAGCTTTCTTT
TRBV9	TRBD1	-	TRBJ1-2	CASSGYNRGLDGYTF	TGTGCCAGCAGCGGATACAACAGGGGGCTGGATGGCTACACCTTC
TRBV25-1	-	-	TRBJ2-2	CASSGGTSITGELFF	TGTGCCAGCAGTGGGGGGACATCGATCACCGGGGAGCTGTTTTTT
TRBV19	TRBD2	-	TRBJ2-2	CASSLGSGRAGGELFF	TGTGCCAGTAGCCTCGGAAGCGGGAGAGCGGGCGGGGAGCTGTTTTTT
TRBV4-1	-	-	TRBJ1-2	CASSQDGAYGYTF	TGCGCCAGCAGCCAAGATGGGGCCTATGGCTACACCTTC
TRBV7-9	TRBD2	few	TRBJ2-1	CASSPGLAKSEQFF	TGTGCCAGCAGCCCGGGACTAGCAAAGAGTGAGCAGTTCTTC
TRBV9	-	-	TRBJ2-2	CASSGLETNTGELFF	TGTGCCAGCAGCGGATTGGAGACGAACACCGGGGAGCTGTTTTTT
TRBV5-5	-	-	TRBJ1-3	CASSLGRSSGNTIYF	TGTGCCAGCAGCCTTGGGAGGAGCTCTGGAAACACCATATATTTT
TRBV5-6	-	few	TRBJ1-2	CASSRTNIGYTF	TGTGCCAGCAGCCGAACCAACATTGGCTACACCTTC
TRBV30	-	-	TRBJ1-3	CAWTTGSGNTIYF	TGTGCCTGGACCACAGGGTCTGGAAACACCATATATTTT
TRBV5-1	-	-	TRBJ1-1	CASSRTENTEAFF	TGCGCCAGCAGCCGAACAGAGAACACTGAAGCTTTCTTT
TRBV30	TRBD1	-	TRBJ2-7	CAWSASDDRVSYEQYF	TGTGCCTGGAGCGCAAGTGACGACAGGGTCTCCTACGAGCAGTACTTC
TRBV24-1	TRBD2	-	TRBJ2-2	CATSDPGTSVTGELFF	TGTGCCACCAGTGATCCCGGGACTAGCGTTACCGGGGAGCTGTTTTTT
TRBV5-1	-	once	TRBJ1-6	CASSLEAFSPLHF	TGCGCCAGCAGCTTGGAAGCATTTTCACCCCTCCACTTT
TRBV11-1	-	-	TRBJ1-2	CASSSQYSGGYTF	TGTGCCAGCAGCTCTCAGTACTCGGGAGGCTACACCTTC
TRBV19	TRBD2	few	TRBJ2-1	CASSISLAVYNEQFF	TGTGCCAGTAGTATATCGCTAGCGGTCTACAATGAGCAGTTCTTC
TRBV6-1	TRBD2	many	TRBJ2-7	CASSEVLSGGKDEQYF	TGTGCCAGCAGTGAAGTTCTAAGCGGGGGGAAGGACGAGCAGTACTTC
TRBV6-5	-	-	TRBJ2-3	CASSTPGADTQYF	TGTGCCAGCAGTACACCAGGGGCAGATACGCAGTATTTT
TRBV5-1	TRBD2	-	TRBJ2-1	CASSLVLAGTYNEQFF	TGCGCCAGCAGCTTGGTGCTAGCGGGAACCTACAATGAGCAGTTCTTC
TRBV30	-	once	TRBJ1-4	CAWSRSPGYEKLFF	TGTGCCTGGAGCCGGTCTCCGGGGTATGAAAAACTGTTTTTT
TRBV2	TRBD1	-	TRBJ1-5	CARPFRGSNQPQHF	TGTGCCAGACCCTTCAGGGGGAGCAATCAGCCCCAGCATTTT
TRBV7-8	TRBD2	-	TRBJ2-7	CASSHPGRSHEQYF	TGTGCCAGCAGCCACCCCGGGAGGTCCCACGAGCAGTACTTC
TRBV24-1	TRBD1	-	TRBJ2-1	CATSDSGGSYNEQFF	TGTGCCACCAGTGATTCAGGGGGATCCTACAATGAGCAGTTCTTC
TRBV5-1	TRBD2	-	TRBJ2-1	CASRLTSGLDNEQFF	TGCGCCAGCAGGCTGACTAGCGGGCTGGACAATGAGCAGTTCTTC
TRBV2	-	-	TRBJ1-4	CASNFWANEKLFF	TGTGCCAGCAATTTCTGGGCGAATGAAAAACTGTTTTTT
TRBV20-1	-	-	TRBJ1-1	CSARLTEAFF	TGCAGTGCTAGACTCACTGAAGCTTTCTTT
TRBV20-1	TRBD2	-	TRBJ2-1	CSASGRLAGLYNEQFF	TGCAGTGCTAGTGGGCGACTAGCGGGGCTATACAATGAGCAGTTCTTC
TRBV11-2	TRBD1	-	TRBJ1-2	CASSLTGEDGYTF	TGTGCCAGCAGCTTGACAGGGGAGGATGGCTACACCTTC
TRBV5-8	TRBD1	-	TRBJ1-5	CASSSGTVSNQPQHF	TGTGCCAGCAGCTCCGGGACAGTGAGCAATCAGCCCCAGCATTTT
TRBV2	TRBD1	-	TRBJ1-5	CASIGTANQPQHF	TGTGCCAGCATCGGGACAGCAAATCAGCCCCAGCATTTT